This is a list of T cell receptor beta chains from one sample in a study of blood T cell repertoires in COVID-19. Only in-frame clones appear in the TCRdb table, and some are missing; sequencing was by immunoSEQ multiplex PCR. The repertoire has some 9,000 clones, 80% to 90% of them found once; the top ten carry 6.5% to 9%. Material: peripheral blood. All receptors derive from a human donor in a cohort sampled during active COVID-19. Both conserved end residues are part of each CDR3. A D gene is named only where the DNA matches it firmly. Only part of the rows carry a size: once, few, many, or a class if the clone is expanded.

TRBV4-1	NA	TRBJ1-5	NA	TGCGCCAGCAGCCAAGGTGAACAGTTATCACAGCCCCAGCATTTT	CASSQGEQLSQPQHF
TRBV6-5	NA	TRBJ1-2	TRBD1	TGTGCCAGCAAGACAGGGGGCAGGAGTGGCTACACCTTC	CASKTGGRSGYTF
TRBV28	NA	TRBJ1-2	NA	TGTGCCAGCACGAACAGGGTTGGGTATGGCTACACCTTC	CASTNRVGYGYTF
TRBV5-1	NA	TRBJ2-1	TRBD2	TGCGCCAGCAGCCTGACTAGCGGGGCCTACAATGAGCAGTTCTTC	CASSLTSGAYNEQFF
TRBV11-2	NA	TRBJ1-2	TRBD1	TGTGCCAGCAGCACAAGAAGGACAGGGGGCGATGGCTACACCTTC	CASSTRRTGGDGYTF
TRBV6-2/TRBV6-3	once	TRBJ1-5	NA	TGTGCCAGCAGTTATTTGGGGGGGAATCAGCCCCAGCATTTT	CASSYLGGNQPQHF
TRBV9	NA	TRBJ2-5	TRBD1	TGTGCCAGCAGCGACGGACAGGCGGCTAACGCCGTGGCCCAGTACTTC	CASSDGQAANAVAQYF
TRBV7-2	NA	TRBJ2-7	TRBD1	TGTGCCAGCAGCTTATTTGGACAGGGGACCTACGAGCAGTACTTC	CASSLFGQGTYEQYF
TRBV5-1	NA	TRBJ2-7	NA	TGCGCCAGCAGCTTGGCGACGGGGTTATCCTACGAGCAGTACTTC	CASSLATGLSYEQYF
TRBV7-9	NA	TRBJ2-2	TRBD2	TGTGCCAGCAGCTTAGTAATAGCGGGAGAGGCCGGGGAGCTGTTTTTT	CASSLVIAGEAGELFF
TRBV7-2	NA	TRBJ2-7	NA	TGTGCCAGCAGCTTAGGGGAGAGCTACGAGCAGTACTTC	CASSLGESYEQYF
TRBV27	NA	TRBJ2-5	TRBD2	TGTGCCAGCAGCCGCACTAGCGGGAGCGGTGAGACCCAGTACTTC	CASSRTSGSGETQYF
TRBV28	NA	TRBJ2-5	NA	TGTGCCAGCGCTGGGGCGGTCGGATCGGAGACCCAGTACTTC	CASAGAVGSETQYF
TRBV4-3	NA	TRBJ1-2	TRBD1	TGCGCCAGCAGCCAAGATCAAGGGACAGTATATGGCTACACCTTC	CASSQDQGTVYGYTF
TRBV5-8	NA	TRBJ2-7	TRBD2	TGTGCCAGCAGCCAACGAGGACTAGCGGGAGGGGGAGAGCAGTACTTC	CASSQRGLAGGGEQYF
TRBV6-1	NA	TRBJ2-4	NA	TGTGCCAGCAGTGAACTTCTAGCCAAAAACATTCAGTACTTC	CASSELLAKNIQYF
TRBV10-2	NA	TRBJ1-5	NA	TGCGCCAGCAGTGATCTCAGCGGATTCGGCAATCAGCCCCAGCATTTT	CASSDLSGFGNQPQHF
TRBV6-5	NA	TRBJ2-3	TRBD1	TGTGCCAGCACCCGGGACAGGGGGTCAGATACGCAGTATTTT	CASTRDRGSDTQYF
TRBV19	NA	TRBJ2-6	TRBD2	TGTGCCAGTAGTATCCGGAGCGGGGTAGGGGCCAACGTCCTGACTTTC	CASSIRSGVGANVLTF
TRBV7-2	NA	TRBJ2-3	TRBD2	TGTGCCAGCAGCTCGGAGACTAGCGGGAGTGAGTCAGATACGCAGTATTTT	CASSSETSGSESDTQYF
TRBV28	NA	TRBJ1-3	TRBD1	TGTGCCAGCAGTCCTGGGACAGGGAGAAACACCATATATTTT	CASSPGTGRNTIYF
TRBV2	NA	TRBJ1-1	NA	TGTGCCAGCAGTGAATGGTATGACAAGAACACTGAAGCTTTCTTT	CASSEWYDKNTEAFF
TRBV3-1/TRBV3-2	NA	TRBJ1-1	TRBD1	TGTGCCAGCAGCCAAGCAAGGGGGCAAACTGAAGCTTTCTTT	CASSQARGQTEAFF
TRBV14	NA	TRBJ2-2	TRBD2	TGTGCCAGCAGCCAAACTATGCGGCTAGCGGGAGACACCGGGGAGCTGTTTTTT	CASSQTMRLAGDTGELFF
TRBV2	NA	TRBJ2-1	NA	TGTGCCAGTCAGGGCTCCTACAATGAGCAGTTCTTC	CASQGSYNEQFF
TRBV7-8	once	TRBJ2-6	TRBD1	TGTGCCAGCAGCCTCCCAGGGGGCTCTGGGGCCAACGTCCTGACTTTC	CASSLPGGSGANVLTF
TRBV2	NA	TRBJ2-7	TRBD1	TGTGCCAGCAGGGCAGGGGGCCACGAGCAGTACTTC	CASRAGGHEQYF
TRBV28	once	TRBJ2-7	NA	TGTGCCAGCACAGGCAGGGTCTACGAGCAGTACTTC	CASTGRVYEQYF
TRBV6-5	NA	TRBJ1-6	TRBD1	TGTGCCAGCAGGGTACAGGGGGTCAATTCACCCCTCCACTTT	CASRVQGVNSPLHF
TRBV5-1	NA	TRBJ2-1	TRBD2	TGCGCCAGCAGCTTGGCGGCGGGAGGGCCCTACAATGAGCAGTTCTTC	CASSLAAGGPYNEQFF
TRBV7-7	NA	TRBJ2-2	NA	TGTGCTAGCAGCCCCTTCCCAGGGGTCACCGGGGAGCTGTTTTTT	CASSPFPGVTGELFF
TRBV7-2	once	TRBJ2-2	NA	TGTGCCGCGAGGGGGGGGAACACCGGGGAGCTGTTTTTT	CAARGGNTGELFF
TRBV30	few	TRBJ2-3	TRBD2	TGTGCCTGGAATTCACTAGCGGGAGCCACAGATACGCAGTATTTT	CAWNSLAGATDTQYF
TRBV6-5	NA	TRBJ1-4	NA	TGTGCCAGCAGTTATGGGGGCGCGAGTACTAATGAAAAACTGTTTTTT	CASSYGGASTNEKLFF
TRBV7-2	NA	TRBJ2-7	NA	TGTGCCAGCAGCGCGGAACATAGCTCCTACGAGCAGTACTTC	CASSAEHSSYEQYF
TRBV2	NA	TRBJ2-1	TRBD1	TGTGCCAGCAGCAATTTCTTTCAGGGGGCGCTGGATGAGCAGTTCTTC	CASSNFFQGALDEQFF
TRBV28	once	TRBJ2-5	TRBD1	TGTGCCAGCAGTTACAGGGGGCTTAGAGACCAAGAGACCCAGTACTTC	CASSYRGLRDQETQYF
TRBV19	NA	TRBJ2-5	TRBD2	TGTGCCACCAGGAGGCTAGCGGACCAGGTGGAGACCCAGTACTTC	CATRRLADQVETQYF
TRBV6-4	once	TRBJ1-1	TRBD1	TGTGCCAGCAGTGAACGACAGGGTGTCACTGAAGCTTTCTTT	CASSERQGVTEAFF
TRBV7-9	NA	TRBJ2-7	NA	TGTGCCAGCAGCCAGGGGGGCGAGCAGTACTTC	CASSQGGEQYF
TRBV6-2/TRBV6-3	NA	TRBJ2-1	NA	TGTGCCAGCAGTTACTCGACGGGACTTACCTCCTACAATGAGCAGTTCTTC	CASSYSTGLTSYNEQFF
TRBV24-1	once	TRBJ2-3	TRBD2	TGTGCCACCAGTGATCGTGGACTAGCGGGAGGGCCAGATACGCAGTATTTT	CATSDRGLAGGPDTQYF
TRBV4-1	NA	TRBJ1-5	TRBD1	TGCGCCAGCAGCCAAATGACAGGGGCTCAGCCCCAGCATTTT	CASSQMTGAQPQHF
TRBV27	once	TRBJ2-5	NA	TGTGCCAGCAGTTTATATCGAGAGACCCAGTACTTC	CASSLYRETQYF
TRBV30	NA	TRBJ2-7	TRBD2	TGTGCCTGGAGCGCCCATAGCGGGAGGGCCTCCTACGAGCAGTACTTC	CAWSAHSGRASYEQYF
TRBV7-8	NA	TRBJ2-7	TRBD1	TGTGCCAGCAGCTTAGGGACAGGGAGCGAGCAGTACTTC	CASSLGTGSEQYF
TRBV19	NA	TRBJ2-5	TRBD2	TGTGCCAGTAGTACCCCTACAAACATTGGACTAGACCTTCGACAAGAGACCCAGTACTTC	CASSTPTNIGLDLRQETQYF
TRBV5-1	few	TRBJ1-1	TRBD1	TGCGCCAGCAGCCAAGGGACAGGGAACACTGAAGCTTTCTTT	CASSQGTGNTEAFF
TRBV7-2	NA	TRBJ2-7	TRBD1	TGTGCCAGCAGCCTACAGGGGGCCCACGAGCAGTACTTC	CASSLQGAHEQYF
TRBV19	NA	TRBJ1-5	NA	TGTGCCAGTAGGGCAGGGCCGCACCCAGATCAGCCCCAGCATTTT	CASRAGPHPDQPQHF
TRBV30	NA	TRBJ1-6	NA	TGTGCCTGGACCGGCCCGGGGTCACCCCTCCACTTT	CAWTGPGSPLHF
TRBV10-3	NA	TRBJ2-5	NA	TGTGCCATCAGTGATTCTAGTTACGAGACCCAGTACTTC	CAISDSSYETQYF
TRBV29-1	NA	TRBJ2-7	TRBD2	TGCAGCGTTCGTCGAGGGAGGGCCGACGGCGAGCAGTACTTC	CSVRRGRADGEQYF